This T cell receptor beta chain emerged from a study of blood T cell repertoires in COVID-19. The overall study: Sites in the United States, Italy and Spain provided acute and convalescent COVID-19 samples. Sources were T cells, B-cell-depleted T cells, or PBMCs; the material itself was cDNA or gDNA.

Per the original methods: Estimation of nucleated cell counts was performed using reference gene primer amplification. Only in-frame clones appear in the TCRdb table, and some are missing; sequencing was by immunoSEQ multiplex PCR. The V and J calls and clone size come from that table; D and trimming were worked out from the DNA. Of some 200,000 clones in the sample, almost 85% were seen once. Followed over time, Seattle patients had been enrolled while infection was active. This CDR3 comprises 12 residues. CDR1 KGHSH and CDR2 LQKENI come from the germline V gene. The V gene lost 2 bases and the J gene lost 11 bases, with 13 bases spanning the gap.

The chain employs TRBV18 and TRBJ2-7; D is unclear. Sequenced: peripheral blood. This clonotype was sampled from a woman in her seventies with COVID-19, enrolled during active disease. The CDR3 loop is CASSPEFGLEYF. DNA of the CDR3: TGTGCCAGCTCACCAGAATTCGGTCTCGAGTACTTC. Full variable domain (rest looked up from reference TRBV18 and TRBJ2-7): NAGVMQNPRHLVRRRGQEARLRCSPMKGHSHVYWYRQLPEEGLKFMVYLQKENIIDESGMPKERFSAEFPKEGPSILRIQQVVRGDSAAYFCASSPEFGLEYFGPGTRLTVT.